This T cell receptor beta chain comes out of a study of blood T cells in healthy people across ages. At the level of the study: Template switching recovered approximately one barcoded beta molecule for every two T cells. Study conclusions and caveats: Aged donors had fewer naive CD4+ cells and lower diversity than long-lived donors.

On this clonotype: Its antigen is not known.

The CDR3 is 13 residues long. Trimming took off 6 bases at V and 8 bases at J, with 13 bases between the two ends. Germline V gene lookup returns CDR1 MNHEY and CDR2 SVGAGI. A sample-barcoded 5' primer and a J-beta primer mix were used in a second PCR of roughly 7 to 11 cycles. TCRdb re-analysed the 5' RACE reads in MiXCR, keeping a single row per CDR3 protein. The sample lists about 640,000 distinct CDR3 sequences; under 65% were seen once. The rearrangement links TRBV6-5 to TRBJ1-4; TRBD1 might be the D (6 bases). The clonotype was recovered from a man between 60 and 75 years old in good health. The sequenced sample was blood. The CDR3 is CASRAGGREKLFF. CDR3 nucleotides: TGTGCCAGCAGGGCCGGGGGGCGGGAAAAACTGTTTTTT.